This T cell receptor beta chain was profiled in a study of T cell responses to AZD1222 COVID-19 vaccine. Study conclusions and caveats: Baseline testing showed seropositivity in only a handful of AZD1222 recipients.

Concerning this clone itself: What it recognizes is unknown.

The table came from immunoSEQ multiplex PCR; TCRdb's copy has only in-frame clones and leaves some out. This table holds 120,000 to 150,000 clones, roughly nine tenths found once. Trimming left V 1 base short and J 0 bases short, with 10 bases between. This CDR3 is 15 amino acids long. Germline V gene lookup returns CDR1 MDHEN and CDR2 SYDVKM. The source is an adult who received the AZD1222 COVID-19 vaccine. Sequenced here: peripheral blood, sampled 28 days after the second AZD1222 dose. The chain couples TRBV28 to TRBJ2-7; the D is unclear. The CDR3 sequence is CASSLFAGYSYEQYF. The DNA for the CDR3 is TGTGCCAGCAGTTTATTTGCAGGATACTCCTACGAGCAGTACTTC. Drawing the rest from reference TRBV28 and TRBJ2-7, the complete variable domain is DVKVTQSSRYLVKRTGEKVFLECVQDMDHENMFWYRQDPGLGLRLIYFSYDVKMKEKGDIPEGYSVSREKKERFSLILESASTNQTSMYLCASSLFAGYSYEQYFGPGTRLTVT.